This T cell receptor beta chain was documented in a study of blood T cells in healthy people across ages. The V and J ends lost 3 bases and 3 bases, in that order; junction bases with no gene match: 7. The CDR3 runs to 14 residues. Germline V CDR1 and CDR2: DFQATT, SNEGSKA (reference sequence). Using a J-beta primer mix together with a sample-barcoded 5' primer, a second PCR was run for about 6 to 11 cycles. TCRdb fed the 5' RACE reads into MiXCR, producing one record per CDR3 protein. This table holds just under 750,000 distinct CDR3 sequences, 20% to 25% found once. This clonotype turned up a few times.

The sequence was obtained from a man aged 65 to 79 in good health. V gene TRBV20-1 combines with J gene TRBJ2-7, with 8 nucleotides matching TRBD2. The sequencing sample was made of blood. CDR3 in DNA: TGCAGTGCTAGCGGCGGGGGGCCCATCTACGAGCAGTACTTC. Protein: CSASGGGPIYEQYF.